This section outlines one T cell receptor beta chain sequence together with its context. Its antigen remains unidentified. The entry originates in a study of cytomegalovirus exposure and HLA in healthy donors. Study information: There were over 350 genotyped donors. Of these, 81% fell in the genetic ancestry cluster associated with self-reported Caucasian donors. Study-wide findings and caveats: Most TCR sequences showed up rarely, but some public TCRs showed up in many donors. When analyzed later, a missense DCLRE1C variant was found to be linked to TCR beta V- and J-gene trimming.

The junction had 11 bases not matched to a gene; V was cut back by 6 bases and J by 7 bases. The germline CDR1 and CDR2 sequences are MNHNS and SASEGT. The CDR3 contains 15 residues. Amplification used 60 Vbeta primers and 13 Jbeta primers. Data came from immunoSEQ multiplex PCR; TCRdb stores just in-frame clones and leaves some out. The table shows roughly 170,000 clones, with around 78% occurring only once. This receptor was taken from a woman aged 50 to 65 in good health and CMV-seropositive. The chain recombines TRBV6-1 with TRBJ1-5; 8 bases are a match to TRBD1. The sequenced sample was PBMCs. The CDR3 nucleotides read TGTGCCAGCAGAGTCGACAGGGGTGCATGGCAGCCCCAGCATTTT. Its protein is CASRVDRGAWQPQHF.